A selection of T cell receptor beta chains follows, all from one sample in a study of cytomegalovirus exposure and HLA in healthy donors. Repertoires were generated with immunoSEQ multiplex PCR, while TCRdb's copy carries only in-frame clones and drops some. The sample lists some 190,000 clones, around 81% occurring once. The specimen sequenced was PBMCs. The receptors were sampled from a man between 18 and 35 years old in good health and CMV-seronegative. Each CDR3 is given with its conserved first and last residue. Each record gives: D gene, J gene, V gene, clone size, CDR3 length, CDR3 DNA, CDR3 protein. D genes are given only for firm matches. Expanded clones are given a class, and other clones once, few, many or no size at all.

>-|TRBJ2-7|TRBV2|-|20
TGTGCCAGCACGCTGCCCCTCATCCGGGACTCCGCAAATCTCTCCTACGAGCAGTACTTC
CASTLPLIRDSANLSYEQYF
>TRBD2|TRBJ2-5|TRBV7-2|few|17
TGTGCCAGCAGCACCGGTCGTGGGCGGGGGGGCAGGGAGACCCAGTACTTC
CASSTGRGRGGRETQYF
>-|TRBJ2-7|TRBV7-9|-|13
TGTGCCAGCACCACTCGGAGCTCCTACGAGCAGTACTTC
CASTTRSSYEQYF
>-|TRBJ2-5|TRBV28|-|13
TGTGCCAGCAGTTTAGGGCACGGAGAGACCCAGTACTTC
CASSLGHGETQYF
>-|TRBJ1-1|TRBV7-8|-|13
TGTGCCAGCAGCGGACTGAAGAACACTGAAGCTTTCTTT
CASSGLKNTEAFF
>-|TRBJ1-5|TRBV25-1|-|14
TGTGCCAGCAGTGGCAGGACGGGGTTTTGGCCCCAGCATTTT
CASSGRTGFWPQHF
>TRBD2|TRBJ2-7|TRBV4-3|-|15
TGCGCCAGCAGCTCGGGGACTAGCGGGCCGTACGAGCAGTACTTC
CASSSGTSGPYEQYF
>-|TRBJ1-2|TRBV4-1|-|15
TGCGCCAGCAGCCAAGACTCGACACTTAACTATGGCTACACCTTC
CASSQDSTLNYGYTF
>-|TRBJ2-7|TRBV11-2|few|15
TGTGCCAGCAGCCAAGAGGTGGGCGGGATCTACGAGCAGTACTTC
CASSQEVGGIYEQYF
>-|TRBJ1-1|TRBV7-9|-|13
TGTGCCAGCAGCCGCCCCGCAGGCACTGAAGCTTTCTTT
CASSRPAGTEAFF
>-|TRBJ1-1|TRBV5-1|-|19
TGCGCCAGCAGCTTGGAAGGTGGCAGGGGCTTAGGGGCCGACACTGAAGCTTTCTTT
CASSLEGGRGLGADTEAFF
>-|TRBJ2-7|TRBV5-4|few|13
TGTGCCAGCAGCAAATCCGGACAGAACGAGCAGTACTTC
CASSKSGQNEQYF
>TRBD1|TRBJ1-2|TRBV7-9|-|16
TGTGCCAGCAGCCTGGGACAGGGTGGAAGGAACTATGGCTACACCTTC
CASSLGQGGRNYGYTF
>-|TRBJ1-1|TRBV6-6|-|15
TGTGCCAGCAGTTACCCACAAACGGGTGAGGGTGAAGCTTTCTTT
CASSYPQTGEGEAFF
>TRBD2|TRBJ2-1|TRBV4-3|-|17
TGCGCCAGCAGCCAAGAGGAAAGCGGGGGACTAGGCAATGAGCAGTTCTTC
CASSQEESGGLGNEQFF
>TRBD1|TRBJ1-4|TRBV9|-|15
TGTGCCAGCAGCGTAGGTGGGACAGGGTACGAAAAACTGTTTTTT
CASSVGGTGYEKLFF
>-|TRBJ1-5|TRBV28|-|15
TGTGCCAGCTCACGGGGGACGGGCGGAAATCAGCCCCAGCATTTT
CASSRGTGGNQPQHF
>-|TRBJ2-1|TRBV30|-|14
TGTGCCTGGAGTGTGGCCTCCCCTTACAATGAGCAGTTCTTC
CAWSVASPYNEQFF
>TRBD1|TRBJ1-6|TRBV30|few|14
TGTGCCTGGAGAAGGGGGCGCGCGAATTCACCCCTCCACTTT
CAWRRGRANSPLHF
>-|TRBJ1-1|TRBV7-9|-|16
TGTTCCAGCAGCTTAGGGGGAGGGTTGGGGCGCACTGAAGCTTTCTTT
CSSSLGGGLGRTEAFF
>TRBD2|TRBJ2-1|TRBV7-9|-|16
TGTGCCAGCAGCTTCGGAGCGGGGCCGCCCTACAATGAGCAGTTCTTC
CASSFGAGPPYNEQFF
>-|TRBJ2-4|TRBV4-3|-|14
TGCGCCAGCAGCCAAGATCTAGAGTATGGGATTCAGTACTTC
CASSQDLEYGIQYF
>-|TRBJ2-7|TRBV15|-|13
TGTGCCACCAGCAGAGGACAGAACTACGAGCAGTACTTC
CATSRGQNYEQYF
>TRBD2|TRBJ2-1|TRBV29-1|-|16
TGCAGCGTATATGGGACTAGCGGGAAAGTACACAATGAGCAGTTCTTC
CSVYGTSGKVHNEQFF
>TRBD1|TRBJ2-5|TRBV29-1|-|12
TGCAGCGAGACAGGGGCGGGGGAGACCCAGTACTTC
CSETGAGETQYF
>TRBD1|TRBJ2-7|TRBV5-1|-|14
TGCGCCAGCAGCCCGGGACAGGTATTCCACGAGCAGTACTTC
CASSPGQVFHEQYF
>TRBD1|TRBJ2-5|TRBV29-1|few|13
TGCAGCGTTGGGGACAGGGCTCCAGAGACCCAGTACTTC
CSVGDRAPETQYF
>TRBD2|TRBJ2-7|TRBV14|-|15
TGTGCCAGCAGCCTGGCCCGCGGGGGGCAGTCCGAGCAGTACTTC
CASSLARGGQSEQYF
>TRBD1|TRBJ1-1|TRBV6-1|-|15
TGTGCCAGCAGCCGACGATCGAGGGGGCGGGCTGAAGCTTTCTTT
CASSRRSRGRAEAFF
>TRBD1|TRBJ1-1|TRBV5-1|-|15
TGCGCCAGCAACCCCGGGACAGGGTCGGACACTGAAGCTTTCTTT
CASNPGTGSDTEAFF
>TRBD1|TRBJ2-2|TRBV4-3|-|16
TGCGCCAGCAGGTCCGGGACAGGGGCGTTTATCGGGGAGCTGTTTTTT
CASRSGTGAFIGELFF
>-|TRBJ2-7|TRBV29-1|-|12
TGCAGCGTCCGGGGTGACTCCTACGAGCAGTACTTC
CSVRGDSYEQYF
>-|TRBJ2-3|TRBV21-1|-|15
TGTGCGCAAGAATCGGAGGCCGTTGGGACAGATACGCAGTATTTT
CAQESEAVGTDTQYF
>TRBD1|TRBJ1-3|TRBV5-1|-|16
TGCGCCAGCAGCTTGGCCGGACAGGGAACTGGAAACACCATATATTTT
CASSLAGQGTGNTIYF
>-|TRBJ2-3|TRBV5-1|-|14
TGCGCCAGCAGCTCCCGGGACAACACAGATACGCAGTATTTT
CASSSRDNTDTQYF
>TRBD1|TRBJ1-3|TRBV4-3|-|14
TGCGCCAGCAGCCTCCGGGACAGGGAGAACACCATATATTTT
CASSLRDRENTIYF
>-|TRBJ1-2|TRBV6-5|-|13
TGTGCCAGCAGTTACGAGGGCGGCTATGGCTACACCTTC
CASSYEGGYGYTF
>-|TRBJ2-5|TRBV10-1|-|12
TGCGCCAGCATTGCAACTCAAGAGACCCAGTACTTC
CASIATQETQYF
>-|TRBJ2-1|TRBV27|-|12
TGTGCCAGCAGTTCCACTAGTAACCGGCAGTTCTTC
CASSSTSNRQFF
>-|TRBJ2-7|TRBV28|-|13
TGTGCCAGCAGTCATAGGGGTTCCTACGAGCAGTACTTC
CASSHRGSYEQYF
>TRBD1|TRBJ2-2|TRBV6-4|-|15
TGTGCCAGCAGCCCGGGACAGGGTGAAACCGGGGAGCTGTTTTTT
CASSPGQGETGELFF
>TRBD2|TRBJ2-1|TRBV29-1|-|20
TGCAGCGTTGAATGGGCCGGGACTAGCGGGGGGGCGGATTGGTTCAATGAGCAGTTCTTC
CSVEWAGTSGGADWFNEQFF
>-|TRBJ2-3|TRBV9|-|15
TGTGCCAGCAGCGTAGAGAGACAGGGCACAGATACGCAGTATTTT
CASSVERQGTDTQYF
>-|TRBJ2-5|TRBV7-2|few|13
TGTGCCAGCAGCGGGACTTACCAAGAGACCCAGTACTTC
CASSGTYQETQYF
>-|TRBJ2-7|TRBV19|few|19
TGTGCCAGTAGTATAAAGGGACAGGGATCCGGGAGGGCCTCCTACGAGCAGTACTTC
CASSIKGQGSGRASYEQYF
>TRBD2|TRBJ2-7|TRBV20-1|-|11
TGCAGTGCAACCCTAGCGGAGCAGCAGTACTTC
CSATLAEQQYF
>-|TRBJ1-4|TRBV4-3|-|15
TGCGCCAGCAGTTCAACAGGGAATGGGGATGAAAAACTGTTTTTT
CASSSTGNGDEKLFF
>-|TRBJ1-1|TRBV5-1|-|16
TGCGCCAGCAGCTTTTCCGATCACCTAATGAACACTGAAGCTTTCTTT
CASSFSDHLMNTEAFF
>TRBD2|TRBJ2-3|TRBV4-3|-|16
TGCGCCAGCAGCCAAGGGACTAGCGGGAGCACAGATACGCAGTATTTT
CASSQGTSGSTDTQYF
>-|TRBJ2-2|TRBV6-5|few|15
TGTGCCAGCAGTTACGGGTTCCAGGGCCTCGGGGAGCTGTTTTTT
CASSYGFQGLGELFF
>-|TRBJ1-1|TRBV5-4|-|15
TGTGCCAGCAGCTTGGAAGCGGGCAGGAACACTGAAGCTTTCTTT
CASSLEAGRNTEAFF
>TRBD1|TRBJ2-7|TRBV5-1|-|14
TGCGCCAGCAGCTTGATGACAGGGAGCTACGAGCAGTACTTC
CASSLMTGSYEQYF
>-|TRBJ2-3|TRBV7-9|-|13
TGTGCCAGCAGCACAGGACAAAAAGATACGCAGTATTTT
CASSTGQKDTQYF
>-|TRBJ2-7|TRBV4-3|-|13
TGCGCCAGCAGCCGAATAACTCAGGGCGAGCAGTACTTC
CASSRITQGEQYF
>-|TRBJ1-2|TRBV6-5|-|12
TGTGCCAGCAGTTACCGGGGCTATGGCTACACCTTC
CASSYRGYGYTF
>TRBD2|TRBJ2-7|TRBV5-6|-|16
TGTGCCAGCAGCCGCAGGACTAGTTGGGATAGCCACGAGCAGTACTTC
CASSRRTSWDSHEQYF
>TRBD2|TRBJ2-3|TRBV2|-|16
TGTGCCAGCAGTCTAACTAGCGGGGCTAGCACAGATACGCAGTATTTT
CASSLTSGASTDTQYF
>-|TRBJ1-5|TRBV7-9|-|15
TGTGCCAGCAGCTTAGCGCTGGGGGGAGAACAGCCCCAGCATTTT
CASSLALGGEQPQHF